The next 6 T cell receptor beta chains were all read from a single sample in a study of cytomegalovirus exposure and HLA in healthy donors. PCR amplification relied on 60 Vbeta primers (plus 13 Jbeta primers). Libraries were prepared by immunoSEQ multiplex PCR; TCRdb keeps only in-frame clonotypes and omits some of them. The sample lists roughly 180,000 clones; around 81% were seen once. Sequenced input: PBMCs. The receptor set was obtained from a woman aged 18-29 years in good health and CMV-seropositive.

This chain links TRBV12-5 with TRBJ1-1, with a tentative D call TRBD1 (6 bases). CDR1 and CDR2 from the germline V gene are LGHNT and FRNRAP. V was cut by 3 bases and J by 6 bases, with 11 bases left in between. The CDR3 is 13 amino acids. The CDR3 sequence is CASGLTGYSEAFF. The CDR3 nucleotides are TGTGCTAGTGGTTTAACAGGGTATTCTGAAGCTTTCTTT.

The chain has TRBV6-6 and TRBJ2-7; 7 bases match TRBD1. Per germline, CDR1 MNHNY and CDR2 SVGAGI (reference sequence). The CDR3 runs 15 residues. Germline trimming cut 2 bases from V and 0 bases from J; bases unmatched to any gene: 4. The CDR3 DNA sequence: TGTGCCAGCAGTTACCACCGACAGGGCTCCTACGAGCAGTACTTC. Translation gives CASSYHRQGSYEQYF.

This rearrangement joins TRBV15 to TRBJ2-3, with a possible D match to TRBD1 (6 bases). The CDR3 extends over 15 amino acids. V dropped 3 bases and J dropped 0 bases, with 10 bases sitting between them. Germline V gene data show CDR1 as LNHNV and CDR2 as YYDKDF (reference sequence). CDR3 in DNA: TGTGCCACCAGCAGGGGGACAACTAGCACAGATACGCAGTATTTT. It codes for CATSRGTTSTDTQYF. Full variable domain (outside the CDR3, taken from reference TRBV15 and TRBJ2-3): DAMVIQNPRYQVTQFGKPVTLSCSQTLNHNVMYWYQQKSSQAPKLLFHYYDKDFNNEADTPDNFQSRRPNTSFCFLDIRSPGLGDTAMYLCATSRGTTSTDTQYFGPGTRLTVL.

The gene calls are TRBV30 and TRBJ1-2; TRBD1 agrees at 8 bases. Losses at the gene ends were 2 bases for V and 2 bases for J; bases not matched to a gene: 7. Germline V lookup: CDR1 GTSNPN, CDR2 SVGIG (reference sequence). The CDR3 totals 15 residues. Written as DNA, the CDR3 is TGTGCCTGGAGTCCATCGGACAGGGCGAACTATGGCTACACCTTC. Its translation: CAWSPSDRANYGYTF.

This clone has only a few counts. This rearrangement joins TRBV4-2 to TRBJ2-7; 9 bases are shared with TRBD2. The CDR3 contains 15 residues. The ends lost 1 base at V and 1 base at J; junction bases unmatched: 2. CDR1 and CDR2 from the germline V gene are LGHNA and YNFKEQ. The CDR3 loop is CASSQARGGSYEQYF. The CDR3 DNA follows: TGTGCCAGCAGCCAAGCGCGGGGGGGGTCCTACGAGCAGTACTTC.

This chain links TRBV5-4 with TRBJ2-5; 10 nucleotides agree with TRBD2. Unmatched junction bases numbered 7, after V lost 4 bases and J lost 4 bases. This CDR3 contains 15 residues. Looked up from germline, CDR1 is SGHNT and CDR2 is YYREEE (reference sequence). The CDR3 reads CASSHGTSVGETQYF. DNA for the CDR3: TGTGCCAGCAGCCATGGGACTAGCGTTGGAGAGACCCAGTACTTC.